This T cell receptor beta chain was sequenced in a study of T cell changes during pregnancy in multiple sclerosis. The V and J ends lost 5 bases and 0 bases, in that order; junction bases with no gene match: 7. CDR3 length equals 16 residues. Per germline, CDR1 LNHDA and CDR2 SQIVND (reference sequence). The repertoire was sequenced with immunoSEQ multiplex PCR; TCRdb's copy has only in-frame clones and lacks some. The table has over 50,000 clones, about 90% seen once. The V and J genes are TRBV19 and TRBJ2-3; 8 bases fit TRBD1. Sequencing was performed on CD4+ T cells from peripheral blood mononuclear cells, taken after pregnancy. The TCR was taken from a female donor with multiple sclerosis, enrolled in a pregnancy study. CDR3 protein: CASSAWDRISTDTQYF. As DNA, the CDR3 is TGTGCCAGTAGTGCCTGGGACAGGATTAGCACAGATACGCAGTATTTT.